Presented here are 16 T cell receptor beta chains from one specimen sequenced in a study of CD8 T cells in ankylosing spondylitis. General observations from the study: Ankylosing spondylitis blood seemed to carry a telltale TCR beta motif made of several highly homologous variants.

Their recognized antigens are unknown. TCRdb re-derived calls from the 5' RACE reads in MiXCR, one entry per CDR3 protein. The sample yields roughly 400,000 distinct CDR3 sequences, 20% to 25% seen once. Specimen: blood, either unsorted or a sorted T cell fraction (not recorded which). The receptors were gathered from a male donor with ankylosing spondylitis.

This clonotype was detected ten times or more. The chain uses TRBV5-1 and TRBJ2-2, with D perhaps assigned TRBD1 or TRBD2 (5 bases each). V lost 0 bases and J 1 base, leaving 10 bases between the germline ends. Looked up from germline, CDR1 is SGHRS and CDR2 is YFSETQ. CDR3 size: 16 residues. Written as DNA, the CDR3 is TGCGCCAGCAGCTTGGGGGGACGGCGGAACACCGGGGAGCTGTTTTTT. Translating it yields CASSLGGRRNTGELFF.

This clonotype showed up just a few times. The chain links TRBV6-2 or TRBV6-3 to TRBJ2-5; 11 bases align to TRBD2. Trimming took 0 bases from V and 4 from J; bases not matched to a gene: 1. The CDR3 is made up of 15 amino acids. The germline CDR1 and CDR2 sequences are MNHEY and SVGEGT. CDR3 DNA sequence: TGTGCCAGCAGTTACTCCACTAGCGGGAGAGAGACCCAGTACTTC. This gives the protein CASSYSTSGRETQYF.

The V gene is TRBV29-1, the J gene TRBJ1-1, with D perhaps TRBD1 (5 bases). The ends were cut back, 5 bases at V and 3 bases at J, with 13 bases in the middle. In germline, CDR1 is SQVTM, CDR2 ANQGSEA. This CDR3 is built from 13 residues. CDR3 DNA: TGCAGCGTTCTCCCACAAGGGGACACTGAAGCTTTCTTT. The encoded protein is CSVLPQGDTEAFF.

The table lists this clonotype with a few counts. J is TRBJ2-1 and V is TRBV11-3, with TRBD1 matching 7 bases. Germline V gene sequence: CDR1 SGHNT, CDR2 YENEEA. V dropped 4 bases and J dropped 0; count of bases not matched to a gene: 9. This CDR3 is built from 17 residues. The CDR3 loop reads CASSSHRGSASYNEQFF. CDR3 DNA sequence: TGTGCCAGCAGCTCACACAGGGGCAGCGCCTCCTACAATGAGCAGTTCTTC.

The chain uses TRBV6-1 and TRBJ1-5; D perhaps matches TRBD1 (6 bases). The ends were cut back, 6 bases at V and 1 base at J, with 13 bases in the middle. This CDR3 region has 15 residues. Per germline, CDR1 MNHNS and CDR2 SASEGT. The CDR3: CASRLTGLSNQPQHF. CDR3 coding DNA: TGTGCCAGCAGACTAACAGGGTTGAGCAATCAGCCCCAGCATTTT.

The chain has TRBV7-3 and TRBJ1-6; 7 nucleotides align to TRBD1. V shed 6 bases, J shed 1 base, and the junction held 6 bases outside the gene matches. This CDR3 contains 16 residues. Germline CDR1 SGHTA, CDR2 FQGTGA. CDR3 protein: CASRRDSSSYNSPLHF. CDR3 nucleotide sequence: TGTGCCAGCAGGAGGGACAGCTCGTCCTATAATTCACCCCTCCACTTT.

There are a few counts of this clonotype. V is TRBV5-6 and J is TRBJ2-1; D is undetermined. The germline V gene has CDR1 SGHDT and CDR2 YYEEEE. This CDR3 region has 11 residues. Deletions cut 4 bases from V and 9 bases from J, with 8 bases between. CDR3 loop: CASSLHGEQFF. The DNA for the CDR3 is TGTGCCAGCAGCCTCCATGGTGAGCAGTTCTTC.

Here the CDR3 reads CASRDPPANTEAFF. The CDR3 coding sequence is TGCGCCAGCAGGGATCCGCCGGCGAACACTGAAGCTTTCTTT. The chain recombines TRBV4-1 with TRBJ1-1; D is uncertain. Trimming took off 6 bases at V and 1 base at J, with 12 bases between the two ends. Looked up from germline, CDR1 is MGHRA and CDR2 is YSYEKL. CDR3 length: 14 amino acids.

This clonotype was counted a few times. The J gene is TRBJ1-2, the V gene TRBV29-1; no clear D gene. CDR1 is SQVTM, CDR2 ANQGSEA, per germline. The length of the CDR3 is 10 residues. With 0 bases removed from V and 8 bases from J, the gap between germline ends came to 4 bases. As DNA, the CDR3 is TGCAGCGTTGAAGAAGACGGCTACACCTTC. As protein: CSVEEDGYTF.

The V gene is TRBV12-3 or TRBV12-4, the J gene TRBJ2-1, with TRBD2 matching 11 bases. The J segment lost 7 bases and the V segment lost 4 bases, leaving 6 bases of the junction unmatched. CDR3 length equals 15 residues. CDR3 coding DNA: TGTGCCAGCAGTTCATTAGTAGCGGGAGGGAATGAGCAGTTCTTC. It is translated as CASSSLVAGGNEQFF.

This clonotype was seen only a few times. The rearrangement links TRBV27 to TRBJ2-5; 10 bases line up with TRBD2. The germline CDR1 and CDR2 sequences are MNHEY and SMNVEV (reference sequence). The CDR3 consists of 13 residues. V lost 7 bases and J lost 4; bases outside the gene matches: 3. CDR3 loop: CASTSGRGETQYF. The CDR3 nucleotides read TGTGCCAGCACTAGCGGGAGAGGAGAGACCCAGTACTTC.

The sample holds a few counts of this clonotype. The chain links TRBV28 to TRBJ2-1, with D tentatively TRBD2 (6 bases). The CDR3 totals 17 residues. Looked up from germline, CDR1 is MDHEN and CDR2 is SYDVKM. Trimming stripped 3 bases from V and 1 base from J, with 16 bases between. DNA for the CDR3: TGTGCCAGCAGTTTCGTTGGAGGAGGAGGGTCCTACAATGAGCAGTTCTTC. Translating gives CASSFVGGGGSYNEQFF.

This chain links TRBV7-3 with TRBJ2-2; D not certain. Trimming cost V 8 bases and J 0 bases, with 7 bases left between them. CDR1 and CDR2 (germline): SGHTA, FQGTGA. The CDR3 loop spans 13 amino acids. CDR3 sequence: CASSQSNTGELFF. The CDR3, as DNA: TGTGCCAGCTCACAGTCGAACACCGGGGAGCTGTTTTTT.

V usage is TRBV18 and J usage is TRBJ2-7, with a tentative D call TRBD1 (6 bases). The CDR3 has 12 amino acids. CDR1 is KGHSH and CDR2 is LQKENI in the germline V gene. V was trimmed by 6 bases and J by 6 bases, leaving 12 bases between them. CDR3 coding DNA: TGTGCCAGCTCCCTACAGGGTCCCGAGCAGTACTTC. Translation: CASSLQGPEQYF.

This clonotype appeared a few times. The chain recombines TRBV7-2 with TRBJ2-1, with a tentative D call TRBD2 (5 bases). CDR3 length equals 11 residues. The germline V gene has CDR1 SGHTA and CDR2 FQGNSA. V lost 5 bases to trimming and J lost 11 bases, with 10 bases between them. The CDR3 region is CASSPLVQQFF. In DNA form, the CDR3 reads TGTGCCAGCAGCCCACTAGTCCAGCAGTTCTTC.

This sequence joins TRBV10-3 and TRBJ2-7; D call uncertain. Between the trimmed V and J ends, which lost 9 bases and 0 bases, there was a span of 15 bases. There are 14 residues in the CDR3. Looked up from germline, CDR1 is ENHRY and CDR2 is SYGVKD. The chain's CDR3 is CAISPGGGSYEQYF. As DNA, the CDR3 is TGTGCCATTTCCCCCGGTGGCGGCTCCTACGAGCAGTACTTC.